These 22 T cell receptor beta chains came from one sample sequenced in a study of blood T cell repertoires in COVID-19. Data came from immunoSEQ multiplex PCR; TCRdb stores just in-frame clones and leaves some out. The repertoire holds 150,000 to 200,000 clones, with approximately 80% as singletons. Specimen: PBMCs or T cells enriched from blood (not recorded which). The receptors were sampled from a man between 60 and 75 years old who had been exposed to COVID-19.

The chain uses TRBV5-1 and TRBJ1-2, with D maybe TRBD1 (6 bases). Trimming removed 3 bases from V and 0 bases from J, with 9 bases in between. The length of the CDR3 is 14 residues. Germline V gene sequence: CDR1 SGHRS, CDR2 YFSETQ. CDR3 region: CASSSGTPNYGYTF. CDR3 in DNA: TGCGCCAGCAGCTCCGGGACACCTAACTATGGCTACACCTTC.

The chain links TRBV2 to TRBJ2-2, with TRBD1 matching 7 bases. Looked up from germline, CDR1 is SNHLY and CDR2 is FYNNEI. Trimming cost V 8 bases and J 1 base; bases outside gene matches: 7. The CDR3 length is 15 residues. DNA of the CDR3: TGTGCCAGCGGACAGGCCCTTCGGAACACCGGGGAGCTGTTTTTT. This sequence encodes CASGQALRNTGELFF.

The V and J genes are TRBV6-4 and TRBJ2-7; 8 nucleotides align to TRBD1. V shed 0 bases, J shed 4 bases, and the junction held 5 bases outside the gene matches. The CDR3 contains 15 residues. Germline V CDR1 and CDR2: MRHNA, SNTAGT. CDR3 residues: CASSDSAGGVYEQYF. CDR3 sequence (DNA): TGTGCCAGCAGTGACTCGGCAGGGGGCGTTTACGAGCAGTACTTC.

J is TRBJ1-4 and V is TRBV5-1; 8 positions agree with TRBD1. V dropped 5 bases and J dropped 3; count of bases not matched to a gene: 3. The germline gives CDR1 SGHRS, CDR2 YFSETQ. This CDR3 is 14 amino acids long. The CDR3 DNA follows: TGCGCCAGCAGGCCGACAGGGGCTAATGAAAAACTGTTTTTT. As protein: CASRPTGANEKLFF.

This rearrangement joins TRBV5-6 to TRBJ2-7; D perhaps matches TRBD2 (6 bases). The CDR3 is 15 amino acids. Germline lookup yields CDR1 SGHDT and CDR2 YYEEEE. The V and J ends lost 2 bases and 5 bases respectively, with 17 bases between them. CDR3 in amino acids: CASSLGTRFPDEQYF. The CDR3 region has the DNA TGTGCCAGCAGCTTAGGGACTCGGTTCCCGGACGAGCAGTACTTC. The variable domain in full, with the rest retrieved from reference TRBV5-6 and TRBJ2-7, is DAGVTQSPTHLIKTRGQQVTLRCSPKSGHDTVSWYQQALGQGPQFIFQYYEEEERQRGNFPDRFSGHQFPNYSSELNVNALLLGDSALYLCASSLGTRFPDEQYFGPGTRLTVT.

The chain employs TRBV7-8 and TRBJ1-5; TRBD1 might be the D (5 bases). Germline CDR1 is SGHVS and CDR2 is FQNEAQ. CDR3 size: 13 residues. The V gene lost 1 base and the J gene lost 5 bases, with 6 bases spanning the gap. The CDR3 nucleotides are TGTGCCAGCAGCTTAGGACAGTATCAGCCCCAGCATTTT. Translation gives CASSLGQYQPQHF.

This rearrangement joins TRBV9 to TRBJ2-1; 7 bases are shared with TRBD1. Germline V gene sequence: CDR1 SGDLS, CDR2 YYNGEE. There are 15 residues in the CDR3. V gave up 0 bases and J gave up 0 bases; unmatched junction bases: 0. This CDR3 is CASSVGQGSYNEQFF. The CDR3 region has the DNA TGTGCCAGCAGCGTAGGACAGGGCTCCTACAATGAGCAGTTCTTC.

The chain combines TRBV27 with TRBJ1-5; no firm D call. The germline V and J ends were trimmed by 2 bases and 2 bases, with 10 bases remaining between them. Germline V lookup: CDR1 MNHEY, CDR2 SMNVEV (reference sequence). This CDR3 comprises 15 residues. CDR3 bases: TGTGCCAGCAGTTTAGAGGCGCGCGGCAATCAGCCCCAGCATTTT. This sequence encodes CASSLEARGNQPQHF.

The chain links TRBV12-3 or TRBV12-4 to TRBJ2-7, with TRBD1 matching 8 bases. The CDR3 loop spans 13 amino acids. V was clipped by 4 bases and J by 6 bases; unmatched bases: 5. DNA for the CDR3: TGTGCCAGCAGTTATTCACAGGGGGTCGAGCAGTACTTC. This sequence encodes CASSYSQGVEQYF.

This chain joins TRBV4-1 and TRBJ1-4, with D tentatively TRBD1 (5 bases). Trimming stripped 0 bases from V and 5 bases from J, with 10 bases between. Germline-derived CDR1 and CDR2 are MGHRA and YSYEKL. CDR3 length: 15 amino acids. The CDR3 region has the DNA TGCGCCAGCAGCCAAGATAGACAGAGGAATGAAAAACTGTTTTTT. It translates to CASSQDRQRNEKLFF.

The chain uses TRBV6-5 and TRBJ2-1; no clear D. Deletions cut 1 base from V and 0 bases from J, with 10 bases between. Germline V gene sequence: CDR1 MNHEY, CDR2 SVGAGI. This CDR3 is built from 16 residues. The CDR3 reads CASSYYGPSSYNEQFF. The CDR3 bases are TGTGCCAGCAGTTACTATGGCCCTAGCTCCTACAATGAGCAGTTCTTC.

This chain joins TRBV7-8 and TRBJ2-5, with 9 bases that match TRBD2. The CDR3 has 17 residues. Germline loops: CDR1 SGHVS, CDR2 FQNEAQ. V gave up 2 bases and J gave up 5 bases; unmatched junction bases: 12. CDR3: CASSLRWTREGLETQYF. DNA for the CDR3: TGTGCCAGCAGCTTAAGATGGACGCGGGAGGGCTTGGAGACCCAGTACTTC.

As for this clone: This CDR3 is missing its conserved last phenylalanine or tryptophan, likely due to a read error. This rearrangement joins TRBV5-1 to TRBJ1-2, with D unresolved. CDR3 size: 12 residues. V lost 5 bases and J 4 bases, leaving 9 bases between the germline ends. From germline, CDR1 is SGHRS and CDR2 YFSETQ. In DNA, the CDR3 is TGCGCCAGCAGTGAGGAGGGCTATGGCTACACCCTC. Its protein product is CASSEEGYGYTL.

The chain couples TRBV13 to TRBJ2-1; the D gene is possibly TRBD2 (6 bases). The V gene lost 5 bases and the J gene lost 1 base, with 12 bases spanning the gap. The germline V gene encodes CDR1 PRHDT and CDR2 FYEKMQ (reference sequence). The CDR3 consists of 15 residues. This CDR3 reads CASSRRERSYNEQFF. CDR3 in DNA: TGTGCCAGCAGCCGTCGGGAGAGATCCTACAATGAGCAGTTCTTC.

V usage is TRBV6-1 and J usage is TRBJ1-2, with 7 bases aligning to TRBD1. The CDR3 has 13 amino acids. Trimming cost V 3 bases and J 5 bases; bases outside gene matches: 3. Germline CDR1 is MNHNS and CDR2 is SASEGT. Here the CDR3 DNA reads TGTGCCAGCAGTGAGACACAGGGGTATGGCTACACCTTC. It translates to CASSETQGYGYTF.

The chain joins TRBV20-1 to TRBJ1-1, with D perhaps TRBD1 (6 bases). This CDR3 comprises 13 residues. The V end was cut by 3 bases, the J end by 4 bases, with 12 bases between. The germline V gene has CDR1 DFQATT and CDR2 SNEGSKA (reference sequence). The CDR3 coding sequence is TGCAGTGCTAGTAGGGGGTCGGGCACTGAAGCTTTCTTT. The encoded protein is CSASRGSGTEAFF.

J is TRBJ2-1 and V is TRBV5-1; D is perhaps TRBD2 (5 bases). Germline CDR1 reads SGHRS; CDR2 reads YFSETQ. Trimming removed 2 bases at V and 8 bases at J, with 26 bases between. CDR3 length: 18 residues. As DNA, the CDR3 is TGCGCCAGCAGCTTAAACAGCGGACCGAGTAACTTATGGGATGAGCAGTTCTTC. Protein product: CASSLNSGPSNLWDEQFF.

V and J are TRBV6-2 or TRBV6-3 and TRBJ2-7, with D perhaps matching TRBD2 (7 bases). This CDR3 is 16 amino acids long. With 1 base removed from V and 0 bases from J, the gap between germline ends came to 13 bases. Germline values: CDR1 MNHEY, CDR2 SVGEGT. CDR3 sequence reads: CASSYWAGDISYEQYF. CDR3 DNA sequence: TGTGCCAGCAGTTACTGGGCGGGGGACATCTCCTACGAGCAGTACTTC.

The chain is built from TRBV5-8 and TRBJ2-7; D gene uncertain. Between the trimmed V and J ends, which lost 2 bases and 5 bases, there was a span of 14 bases. The CDR3 totals 14 residues. In germline, CDR1 is SGHTS, CDR2 YDEGEE. In nucleotides, the CDR3 is TGTGCCAGCAGCTTTACGGGTCCTGCCGACGAGCAGTACTTC. It codes for CASSFTGPADEQYF.

The chain employs TRBV18 and TRBJ1-3; D might be TRBD1 (5 bases). CDR1 is KGHSH and CDR2 is LQKENI in the germline V gene. The CDR3 runs 14 residues. Deletions cut 4 bases from V and 2 bases from J, with 9 bases between. For the CDR3, the DNA is TGTGCCAGCTCACTTCAGGGCCCTGGAAACACCATATATTTT. It codes for CASSLQGPGNTIYF.

The chain couples TRBV30 to TRBJ2-7; tentative D call: TRBD1 (5 bases). The CDR3 sequence is 14 residues long. V was cut by 4 bases and J by 3 bases, with 16 bases left in between. CDR1 GTSNPN and CDR2 SVGIG come from the germline V gene (reference sequence). CDR3 sequence reads: CAWKGDSPLYEQYF. The CDR3 DNA reads TGTGCCTGGAAAGGTGACAGCCCTCTCTACGAGCAGTACTTC.

The V and J genes are TRBV6-5 and TRBJ2-7; TRBD1 is a possible D gene (5 bases). The CDR3 runs to 14 residues. V was shortened by 6 bases and J by 4 bases, with 16 bases between the two germline ends. CDR1 is MNHEY and CDR2 is SVGAGI in the germline V gene. The CDR3 sequence: CASSPAGPPYEQYF. The DNA of the CDR3 is TGTGCCAGCAGCCCGGCAGGGCCCCCTTACGAGCAGTACTTC.